This T cell receptor (beta chain) was captured in a study of cytomegalovirus exposure and HLA in healthy donors. With respect to this clone: Its antigen is not identified.

Study conclusions and caveats: A few chains linked to CMV were shown in vitro to be specific for CMV antigens. It was assumed in the presence/absence analyses that sequencing depth was roughly uniform across donors. Earlier analysis found most TCR beta V segments productive about 90% or about 30% of the time. Sequencing likely generated an artifact that appeared as a cluster of highly shared sequence variants.

The PCR was carried out with 60 Vbeta primers and 13 Jbeta primers. TCRdb's copy holds only in-frame clones and misses some; the assay was immunoSEQ multiplex PCR. The sample lists around 100,000 clones, roughly 82% occurring once. Trimming cost V 4 bases and J 4 bases; bases outside gene matches: 6. Germline CDR1 reads SQVTM; CDR2 reads ANQGSEA. This CDR3 has 13 amino acids. The source of this sequence is a woman younger than 35 in good health and CMV-seronegative. The chain uses TRBV29-1 and TRBJ2-7; 8 positions agree with TRBD2. Sequences were obtained from PBMCs. The CDR3 region is CSVAGLVGYEQYF. The CDR3 nucleotides are TGCAGCGTTGCGGGACTAGTCGGGTACGAGCAGTACTTC.